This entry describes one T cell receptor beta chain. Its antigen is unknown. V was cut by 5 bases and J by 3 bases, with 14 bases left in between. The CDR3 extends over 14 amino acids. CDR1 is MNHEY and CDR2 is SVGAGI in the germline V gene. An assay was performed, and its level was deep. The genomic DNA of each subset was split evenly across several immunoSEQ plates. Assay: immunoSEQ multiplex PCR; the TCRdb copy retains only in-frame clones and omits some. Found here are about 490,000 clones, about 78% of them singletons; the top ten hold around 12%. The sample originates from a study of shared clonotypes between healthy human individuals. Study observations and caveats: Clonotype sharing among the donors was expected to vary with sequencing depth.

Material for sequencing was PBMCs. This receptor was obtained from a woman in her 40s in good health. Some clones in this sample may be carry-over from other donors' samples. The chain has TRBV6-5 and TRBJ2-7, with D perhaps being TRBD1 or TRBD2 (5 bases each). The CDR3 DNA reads TGTGCCAGCAGTCCTGGGCAGGGACGCTACGAGCAGTACTTC. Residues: CASSPGQGRYEQYF.